A selection of T cell receptor beta chains follows, all from one sample in a study of blood T cell repertoires in COVID-19. Assay used: immunoSEQ multiplex PCR; TCRdb lists only in-frame clones, some missing. Found here are approximately 150,000 clones, 82% of them singletons; the top ten hold nearly 15%. The specimen sequenced was peripheral blood. These receptors all come from a human donor with acute or convalescent COVID-19. The donor label of this sample is uncertain. CDR3s include the opening cysteine and the closing phenylalanine or tryptophan. A D gene is named only where the DNA matches it firmly. A clone size is listed for some rows: how often the clone was seen (once, few, many), or a class if it is expanded.

TRBV30	TRBD1	TRBJ1-5	-	CAWSVKGQGRPRQPQHF	TGTGCCTGGAGTGTAAAGGGACAGGGGCGCCCTAGGCAGCCCCAGCATTTT
TRBV18	TRBD1	TRBJ1-1	-	CASTGQGKTEAFF	TGTGCCAGCACAGGACAGGGGAAGACTGAAGCTTTCTTT
TRBV6-1	TRBD2	TRBJ2-4	-	CASSEALPSGGQLAKNIQYF	TGTGCCAGCAGTGAAGCGCTTCCTAGCGGGGGGCAACTAGCCAAAAACATTCAGTACTTC
TRBV2	TRBD1	TRBJ1-1	-	CASRPPDRGLMNTEAFF	TGTGCCAGCCGCCCCCCGGACAGGGGACTTATGAACACTGAAGCTTTCTTT
TRBV6-1	-	TRBJ2-3	-	CASSEARWGDQYF	TGTGCCAGCAGTGAAGCCCGGTGGGGGGACCAGTATTTT
TRBV5-4	TRBD2	TRBJ2-7	-	CASSSRDYATYEQYF	TGTGCCAGCAGCAGCCGGGACTATGCCACCTACGAGCAGTACTTC
TRBV2	-	TRBJ2-5	-	CAVRQGGETQYF	TGTGCCGTACGTCAGGGTGGGGAGACCCAGTACTTC
TRBV7-2	-	TRBJ2-7	-	CASSREWGPHEQYF	TGTGCCAGCAGCCGTGAATGGGGGCCCCACGAGCAGTACTTC
TRBV21-1	-	TRBJ2-1	once	CASSKARGDLGGYNEQFF	TGTGCCAGCAGCAAAGCGCGTGGGGATCTGGGGGGCTACAATGAGCAGTTCTTC
TRBV7-9	TRBD1	TRBJ1-2	-	CASSLDRTGQSNYGYTF	TGTGCCAGCAGCTTAGATCGGACAGGGCAGTCTAACTATGGCTACACCTTC
TRBV25-1	-	TRBJ2-2	few	CASSEFYGELFF	TGTGCCAGCAGTGAATTTTATGGGGAGCTGTTTTTT
TRBV3-1/TRBV3-2	-	TRBJ1-1	-	CASSPPGGRNTEAFF	TGTGCCAGCAGCCCCCCGGGGGGACGGAACACTGAAGCTTTCTTT
TRBV6-5	-	TRBJ1-5	-	CASRPSGKNNQPQHF	TGTGCCAGCAGACCATCAGGGAAGAACAATCAGCCCCAGCATTTT
TRBV3-1/TRBV3-2	TRBD1	TRBJ2-3	-	CASSRQGTDTQYF	TGTGCCAGCAGCCGACAGGGTACAGATACGCAGTATTTT
TRBV10-3	-	TRBJ1-6	-	CAISEGGAGNSPLHF	TGTGCCATCAGTGAGGGGGGAGCGGGTAATTCACCCCTCCACTTT
TRBV4-1	-	TRBJ1-2	-	CASSQRWAGADGYTF	TGCGCCAGCAGCCAACGGTGGGCGGGGGCAGATGGCTACACCTTC
TRBV7-9	-	TRBJ1-4	-	CASSFSLEDEKLFF	TGTGCCAGCAGCTTTTCACTGGAGGATGAAAAACTGTTTTTT
TRBV11-1	-	TRBJ1-1	-	CASRKVTGMNTEAFF	TGTGCCAGCAGAAAGGTCACAGGGATGAACACTGAAGCTTTCTTT
TRBV5-1	-	TRBJ1-2	-	CASSLLVGSRHYGYTF	TGCGCCAGCAGCTTGTTGGTCGGGAGCCGACACTATGGCTACACCTTC
TRBV18	-	TRBJ1-2	-	CASSPQGVGASYGYTF	TGTGCCAGCTCACCACAAGGGGTAGGGGCTTCCTATGGCTACACCTTC
TRBV6-5	TRBD1	TRBJ2-7	-	CASAHRGYEQYF	TGTGCCAGCGCTCACAGGGGATACGAGCAGTACTTC
TRBV5-1	-	TRBJ1-1	-	CASSLDGTLNTEAFF	TGCGCCAGCAGCTTGGACGGGACACTGAACACTGAAGCTTTCTTT
TRBV5-1	TRBD2	TRBJ2-2	few	CASSEFLAGGRTGELFF	TGCGCCAGCAGCGAATTTCTAGCGGGGGGAAGAACCGGGGAGCTGTTTTTT
TRBV4-2	TRBD1	TRBJ1-2	-	CASSQEYRDRGYTF	TGTGCCAGCAGCCAAGAATACCGGGACAGAGGCTACACCTTC
TRBV7-2	-	TRBJ1-2	-	CASSLYRAGYTF	TGTGCCAGCAGCTTATACAGGGCTGGCTACACCTTC
TRBV20-1	-	TRBJ1-5	-	CSASSVRGYNQPQHF	TGCAGTGCTAGTAGTGTACGGGGATACAATCAGCCCCAGCATTTT
TRBV3-1/TRBV3-2	-	TRBJ1-1	-	CASSQTPDNTEAFF	TGTGCCAGCAGCCAGACACCTGATAACACTGAAGCTTTCTTT
TRBV6-5	-	TRBJ1-3	-	CASRPTALGNTIYF	TGTGCCAGCAGACCCACAGCCCTTGGAAACACCATATATTTT
TRBV6-6	-	TRBJ2-7	-	CASRRGIPSYEQYF	TGTGCCAGCAGAAGGGGAATCCCTTCCTACGAGCAGTACTTC